A single T cell receptor (beta chain) is shown here with its context. Its antigen is still unknown. No per-base quality is available; no much larger clone lies one base away. These data originate in a study of T cell repertoires in cytomegalovirus infection (dated by TCRdb to the late 2010s). With regard to the full study: Peptide stimulations targeted recently identified HLA-C-restricted CMV epitopes, whose presentation resists viral immunomodulation, together with well-studied HLA-B-restricted epitopes. The HLA type of each donor mattered for the analysis, because public TCR beta signatures pointed to carriage of CMV infection along with the matching HLA type. On the study overall, not on this receptor specifically: In both this cohort and an independent roughly 400-donor cohort, the cumulative frequency of public TCR beta family members distinguished carriers of CMV infection plus the relevant HLA type. In the ex vivo response, HLA-C-restricted CMV-specific TCR beta clonotypes were dominant, and in two of eight donors the single most frequent clonotype came from this HLA-C-restricted group.

What the treatment or condition label conveys for this sample: in vitro stimulation with specific CMV peptide epitopes to enrich CMV-specific T cells. The CDR3 numbers 12 residues from cysteine through phenylalanine. Solely the CDR3 DNA is kept, with 36 bases framed from the first base. A distance of 8 bases separates the germline ends of V and J, which lose 4 bases and 4 bases respectively. Via the germline V gene (reference sequence), CDR1 is SEHNR and CDR2 FQNEAQ. Sequenced on an Illumina HiSeq 1500. TCRdb passed the public sequencing reads through fastp at Q25 and MiXCR, retaining productive beta sequences. Duplicate CDR3 protein sequences are folded into a single record with the most common DNA and genes. The sample data list some 560,000 distinct CDR3 sequences, and 40% of these were observed just once. Of the sample, around 46% falls within the top ten clones.

This receptor chain uses TRBV7-9 and TRBJ2-7; there is no confident call for the D gene. The sample in question was cultured PBMCs, obtained from culture after CMV antigen stimulation. The sequence was collected from a human donor in good health (CMV status not recorded). Some clones in this sample may be carry-over from other donors' samples. The bases read TGTGCCAGCAGCTCACAGAATTACGAGCAGTACTTC. The resulting protein is CASSSQNYEQYF.